One sample yielded the 31 T cell receptor beta chains listed below, sequenced in a study of T-cell reconstitution after alpha-beta-depleted transplantation in children. This sample's TCRbeta library carried unique molecular identifier barcodes. TCRdb processed the PCR reads anew with MiXCR; each CDR3 protein has one entry. The data hold roughly 280,000 distinct CDR3 sequences, with 11% observed a single time. The input for sequencing was peripheral blood, taken 180 days after TCRalphabeta/CD19-depleted stem cell transplant. These TCRs come from a male patient between 2 and 15 years old who had a stem cell transplant for chronic granulomatous disease, so the T cells may come from the graft donor.

In its sample, this clonotype was seen many times. The CDR3, as DNA: TGTGCCAGCAGTTTACTAGCGGGAAACGAGCAGTACTTC. Amino acids: CASSLLAGNEQYF. J is TRBJ2-7 and V is TRBV27, with 9 positions matching TRBD2. The J segment lost 5 bases and the V segment lost 2 bases, leaving 1 base of the junction unmatched. The CDR3 consists of 13 residues. Germline CDR1 MNHEY, CDR2 SMNVEV (reference sequence).

This clonotype was seen repeatedly, ten times or more. The chain is built from TRBV11-2 and TRBJ2-5, with D maybe TRBD2 (5 bases). Germline V gene lookup returns CDR1 SGHAT and CDR2 FQNNGV. CDR3 size: 14 residues. With 1 base removed from V and 1 base from J, the gap between germline ends came to 7 bases. The CDR3 protein is CASSLVSVQETQYF. CDR3 nucleotide sequence: TGTGCCAGCAGCTTAGTTAGCGTCCAAGAGACCCAGTACTTC.

This clonotype appeared many times. This chain uses TRBV29-1 with TRBJ1-5; the D gene is possibly TRBD1 (5 bases). Germline-derived CDR1 and CDR2 are SQVTM and ANQGSEA. The V and J ends lost 6 bases and 4 bases respectively, with 10 bases between them. This CDR3 spans 12 amino acids. CDR3 amino acids: CSVGWGNQPQHF. For the CDR3, the DNA is TGCAGCGTGGGGTGGGGGAATCAGCCCCAGCATTTT.

This clonotype showed up many times. The rearrangement joins TRBV29-1 to TRBJ2-3; D perhaps matches TRBD1 (5 bases). V lost 7 bases to trimming and J lost 0 bases, with 8 bases between them. Germline CDR1 SQVTM, CDR2 ANQGSEA. The CDR3 consists of 12 residues. In DNA, the CDR3 is TGCAGCGAGGGGCAGAGCACAGATACGCAGTATTTT. It yields the protein CSEGQSTDTQYF.

This clonotype was observed at least ten times. The V and J genes are TRBV11-2 and TRBJ2-4, with D possibly being TRBD1 (6 bases). This CDR3 comprises 19 residues. Germline-derived CDR1 and CDR2 are SGHAT and FQNNGV. V was cut by 8 bases and J by 1 base, with 27 bases left in between. DNA for the CDR3: TGTGCCAGCTCCTACAGGGAGAAGGGGACCCAATCGGCCAAAAACATTCAGTACTTC. This gives the protein CASSYREKGTQSAKNIQYF. Complete variable domain (other parts from reference TRBV11-2 and TRBJ2-4): EAGVAQSPRYKIIEKRQSVAFWCNPISGHATLYWYQQILGQGPKLLIQFQNNGVVDDSQLPKDRFSAERLKGVDSTLKIQPAKLEDSAVYLCASSYREKGTQSAKNIQYFGAGTRLSVL.

This clonotype was recorded many times. The chain links TRBV6-5 to TRBJ2-2; D gene ambiguous. The CDR3 covers 15 residues. V lost 0 bases and J lost 1, with 6 bases in between. The germline V gene has CDR1 MNHEY and CDR2 SVGAGI. This CDR3 reads CASSYSDGNTGELFF. The CDR3 DNA reads as TGTGCCAGCAGTTACTCGGACGGGAACACCGGGGAGCTGTTTTTT.

This clonotype was counted many times. The rearrangement joins TRBV23-1 to TRBJ2-1; possibly TRBD1 or TRBD2 for D (5 bases each). TRBV23-1 is treated as an ORF (open reading frame) with a function not yet certain. This CDR3 spans 17 amino acids. V was shortened by 3 bases and J by 7 bases, with 22 bases between the two germline ends. The CDR3 bases are TGCGCCAGCAGTCATTTGATGGGGGTCGCCGTATGGAATGAGCAGTTCTTC. As protein: CASSHLMGVAVWNEQFF.

Ten or more counts support this clonotype. This sequence joins TRBV29-1 and TRBJ2-7; maybe TRBD1 (5 bases). Germline V gives CDR1 SQVTM, CDR2 ANQGSEA. Trimming stripped 3 bases from V and 6 bases from J, with 9 bases between. The CDR3 totals 11 residues. CDR3 DNA sequence: TGCAGCGTTGAGGCAGGGTTCGAGCAGTACTTC. Amino acid sequence: CSVEAGFEQYF.

V gene TRBV14 combines with J gene TRBJ1-5; D is ambiguous. Germline V CDR1 and CDR2: SGHDN, FVKESK. Trimming cost V 1 base and J 6 bases, with 7 bases left between them. The CDR3 runs to 13 residues. The DNA of the CDR3 is TGTGCCAGCAGCCAAGGCCTCACTCAGCCCCAGCATTTT. It is translated as CASSQGLTQPQHF. The full variable domain, its missing parts supplied by reference TRBV14 and TRBJ1-5, is EAGVTQFPSHSVIEKGQTVTLRCDPISGHDNLYWYRRVMGKEIKFLLHFVKESKQDESGMPNNRFLAERTGGTYSTLKVQPAELEDSGVYFCASSQGLTQPQHFGDGTRLSIL.

At least ten counts were recorded for this clonotype. One end of the junction is discordant with germline, which a read error may explain. The chain combines TRBV12-3 or TRBV12-4 with TRBJ2-1; the match to TRBD2 covers 8 bases. The CDR3 sequence is 14 residues long. The CDR3 DNA reads as TGTGCCAGCAGCCCTAGCGGGCCCTACGATGAGCAGTTCTTC. Translated: CASSPSGPYDEQFF.

In its sample, this clonotype was seen many times. The rearrangement uses TRBV13 and TRBJ2-7; 7 bases agree with TRBD2. Losses at the gene ends were 4 bases for V and 2 bases for J; bases not matched to a gene: 11. CDR1 PRHDT and CDR2 FYEKMQ come from the germline V gene (reference sequence). CDR3 size: 16 residues. In nucleotides, the CDR3 is TGTGCCAGCAGCTCTCGACTAGGGAGGGCAGCCTACGAGCAGTACTTC. Protein product: CASSSRLGRAAYEQYF. Using reference TRBV13 and TRBJ2-7 for the parts outside the CDR3, the full variable domain is AAGVIQSPRHLIKEKRETATLKCYPIPRHDTVYWYQQGPGQDPQFLISFYEKMQSDKGSIPDRFSAQQFSDYHSELNMSSLELGDSALYFCASSSRLGRAAYEQYFGPGTRLTVT.

This clonotype occurred many times. The V gene is TRBV7-6, the J gene TRBJ2-1; 8 bases match TRBD2. The J segment lost 10 bases and the V segment lost 0 bases, leaving 11 bases of the junction unmatched. The CDR3 is 16 amino acids. Germline-derived CDR1 and CDR2 are SGHVS and FNYEAQ. The DNA of the CDR3 is TGTGCCAGCAGCTTAGCCGAGGAGCGGGGGACCGGGGAGCAGTTCTTC. Protein: CASSLAEERGTGEQFF.

This clonotype was recorded many times. The J gene is TRBJ1-6, the V gene TRBV20-1, with 7 nucleotides matching TRBD1. The CDR3 runs to 15 residues. V shed 0 bases and J 5 bases; nucleotides not matched to a gene: 4. CDR1 DFQATT and CDR2 SNEGSKA come from the germline V gene (reference sequence). CDR3 loop: CSARDHQGDNSPLHF. The DNA of the CDR3 is TGCAGTGCTAGAGATCACCAGGGGGATAATTCACCCCTCCACTTT.

This chain uses TRBV9 with TRBJ2-7, with D possibly TRBD1 on 5 matching bases. V was shortened by 0 bases and J by 4 bases, with 11 bases between the two germline ends. The germline CDR1 and CDR2 sequences are SGDLS and YYNGEE. The CDR3 length is 14 residues. CDR3 sequence (DNA): TGTGCCAGCAGCGTAGAATTATCAGGGTACGAGCAGTACTTC. It yields the protein CASSVELSGYEQYF.

This clonotype was recorded at least ten times. The chain recombines TRBV12-3 or TRBV12-4 with TRBJ2-5; 7 bases line up with TRBD1. Trimming took 7 bases from V and 5 from J; bases not matched to a gene: 13. This CDR3 has 15 residues. DNA of the CDR3: TGTGCCAGCACCCTAACGACAGGGTTCAGGGAGACCCAGTACTTC. Protein sequence: CASTLTTGFRETQYF.

This clonotype was picked up many times. This chain joins TRBV29-1 and TRBJ2-3; no clear D gene. V dropped 6 bases and J dropped 5 bases, with 21 bases sitting between them. Germline-derived CDR1 and CDR2 are SQVTM and ANQGSEA. The CDR3 spans 15 residues. The CDR3 loop reads CSVTIPAGLVDTQYF. CDR3 in DNA: TGCAGCGTAACGATCCCGGCCGGTCTCGTAGATACGCAGTATTTT.

This clonotype was picked up many times. The rearrangement uses TRBV14 and TRBJ2-1, with 7 bases identical to TRBD2. The V and J ends lost 2 bases and 14 bases, in that order; junction bases with no gene match: 9. This CDR3 comprises 13 residues. Germline CDR1 SGHDN, CDR2 FVKESK. CDR3 protein: CASSQSTSLGEFF. The CDR3 nucleotides are TGTGCCAGCAGCCAATCGACTAGCCTGGGTGAGTTCTTC.

This clonotype was observed a single time. This may arise from a read error, as a much more abundant clone is one base away. The V and J genes are TRBV24-1 and TRBJ2-1; D call uncertain. CDR3 length equals 16 residues. Germline V gene data show CDR1 as KGHDR and CDR2 as SFDVKD. This chain's CDR3 is CATSDFRAAPDPEQLF. The CDR3, as DNA: TGTGCCACCAGTGATTTTCGGGCAGCCCCCGACCCTGAGCAGCTCTTC.

This clonotype showed up many times. The chain recombines TRBV12-3 or TRBV12-4 with TRBJ2-1; 16 bases map to TRBD2. This CDR3 is 17 amino acids long. V lost 4 bases, J lost 6 bases, and 6 bases stayed unmatched. The CDR3 region is CASSSGTSGRASNEQFF. The CDR3 DNA is TGTGCCAGCAGTTCCGGGACTAGCGGGAGGGCCAGCAATGAGCAGTTCTTC.

This clonotype was found many times. One junction end does not reproduce the germline sequence, and a read error may be involved. This chain connects TRBV12-3 or TRBV12-4 to TRBJ1-5; no reliable D call. The CDR3 covers 12 residues. The CDR3 loop is CASSLANQPQHF. CDR3 in DNA: TGTGCCAGCAGCTTAGCGAATCAGCCCCAGCATTTT.

The chain couples TRBV6-5 to TRBJ1-2; possibly TRBD1 for D (5 bases). The CDR3 consists of 16 residues. V was trimmed by 2 bases and J by 5 bases, leaving 18 bases between them. Germline values: CDR1 MNHEY, CDR2 SVGAGI. The CDR3 DNA follows: TGTGCCAGCAGTTACGCCGCTTGGGGGGGACCATATGGCTACACCTTC. Protein product: CASSYAAWGGPYGYTF.

This clonotype was seen at least ten times. V is TRBV6-5 and J is TRBJ1-2; D is possibly TRBD1 (5 bases). Trimming took 6 bases from V and 4 from J, leaving 9 bases between them. The germline gives CDR1 MNHEY, CDR2 SVGAGI. This CDR3 has 12 residues. DNA for the CDR3: TGTGCCAGCAGCCGGGACGGCTATGGCTACACCTTC. Its translation is CASSRDGYGYTF.

This clonotype was detected many times. The chain combines TRBV4-1 with TRBJ1-1, with 8 bases identical to TRBD1. The CDR3 covers 16 residues. J lost 1 base, V lost 2 bases, and 6 bases had no gene match. Germline V gene lookup returns CDR1 MGHRA and CDR2 YSYEKL. The CDR3 DNA sequence: TGCGCCAGCAGCCAATTCGGCGGGACAGGGAACACTGAAGCTTTCTTT. It translates to CASSQFGGTGNTEAFF.

At least ten counts were recorded for this clonotype. The CDR3 bases are TGCGCCAGCAGCCCGGGACAGGGATGGACTAACTATGGCTACACCTTC. It is translated as CASSPGQGWTNYGYTF. This rearrangement joins TRBV5-1 to TRBJ1-2, with TRBD1 matching over 9 bases. The CDR3 sequence is 16 residues long. The trim removed 4 bases at V and 0 bases at J, leaving 7 bases unmatched. The germline V gene has CDR1 SGHRS and CDR2 YFSETQ. Together with reference TRBV5-1 and TRBJ1-2, the CDR3 gives the full variable domain: KAGVTQTPRYLIKTRGQQVTLSCSPISGHRSVSWYQQTPGQGLQFLFEYFSETQRNKGNFPGRFSGRQFSNSRSEMNVSTLELGDSALYLCASSPGQGWTNYGYTFGSGTRLTVV.

This clonotype was counted many times. CDR3 region: CASSFSLEAFF. DNA of the CDR3: TGTGCCAGCAGTTTCAGCCTAGAAGCTTTCTTT. The rearrangement joins TRBV12-3 or TRBV12-4 to TRBJ1-1; D not resolved. V was clipped by 3 bases and J by 8 bases, with 7 bases between them. This CDR3 has 11 residues.

This clonotype appeared a single time. The chain couples TRBV7-2 to TRBJ2-5; TRBD2 matches at 8 bases. Germline V gene lookup returns CDR1 SGHTA and CDR2 FQGNSA. CDR3 size: 15 residues. V lost 5 bases to trimming and J lost 4 bases; unmatched junction nucleotides: 9. This CDR3 reads CASSPTTSDLETQYF. Here the CDR3 DNA reads TGTGCCAGCAGCCCAACGACTAGCGACTTAGAGACCCAGTACTTC.

This clonotype has only a few counts. This chain connects TRBV19 to TRBJ2-1; D assignment may be TRBD1 or TRBD2 (6 bases each). CDR3 length equals 13 residues. Germline V lookup: CDR1 LNHDA, CDR2 SQIVND (reference sequence). The CDR3 loop reads CAAGGEHYNEQFF. CDR3 DNA sequence: TGTGCAGCCGGGGGCGAACACTACAATGAGCAGTTCTTC.

This clonotype was recorded only once. A much larger clone lies one base from this, so it may be a read error. V is TRBV28 and J is TRBJ2-7; TRBD1 is a possible D gene (6 bases). Germline V gene data show CDR1 as MDHEN and CDR2 as SYDVKM. Trimming stripped 11 bases from V and 3 bases from J, with 17 bases between. The CDR3 is 13 residues long. CDR3 nucleotides: TGTGCCTCCGACACAGGGAAGCGCTACGAGCAGTACTTC. It codes for CASDTGKRYEQYF.

This clonotype was counted ten times or more. The chain joins TRBV24-1 to TRBJ1-5; TRBD1 aligns across 8 bases. Losses at the gene ends were 1 base for V and 5 bases for J; bases not matched to a gene: 6. CDR3 length: 16 amino acids. Germline CDR1 and CDR2: KGHDR and SFDVKD. As DNA, the CDR3 is TGTGCCACCAGTGATTTTAACGACAGGGGATATCAGCCCCAGCATTTT. As protein: CATSDFNDRGYQPQHF.

The sample holds many counts of this clonotype. The rearrangement joins TRBV5-1 to TRBJ1-1; D is unclear. This CDR3 contains 15 residues. Germline CDR1 and CDR2: SGHRS and YFSETQ. Trimming cost V 0 bases and J 0 bases, with 9 bases left between them. The CDR3 DNA reads as TGCGCCAGCAGCTTGGTAGGGCGGGTGAACACTGAAGCTTTCTTT. Its protein is CASSLVGRVNTEAFF.

This clonotype has at least ten counts. This chain uses TRBV29-1 with TRBJ1-1; D perhaps matches TRBD1 (5 bases). V gave up 4 bases and J gave up 1 base, with 10 bases separating them. CDR1 and CDR2 from the germline V gene are SQVTM and ANQGSEA. CDR3 length: 13 residues. Here the CDR3 DNA reads TGCAGCGTTGTCGGGCAGGGGAACACTGAAGCTTTCTTT. Protein sequence: CSVVGQGNTEAFF.